The 9 T cell receptor beta chains given below trace back to one sample, sequenced in a study of blood T cell repertoires in COVID-19. Sequenced by immunoSEQ multiplex PCR; TCRdb stores in-frame clones only, minus some. The sample includes over 200,000 clones, roughly 88% of them seen just once. The sequencing sample was made of PBMCs or T cells enriched from blood (not recorded which). These receptors were collected from a woman aged 25 to 39 who had been exposed to COVID-19.

The V call is TRBV29-1, the J call TRBJ2-5; D gene ambiguous. The germline V gene encodes CDR1 SQVTM and CDR2 ANQGSEA. The CDR3 totals 13 residues. The V gene lost 3 bases and the J gene lost 5 bases, with 13 bases spanning the gap. CDR3: CSVEAAIMETQYF. The CDR3 DNA follows: TGCAGCGTTGAGGCGGCTATCATGGAGACCCAGTACTTC.

A single count supports this clone. The rearrangement uses TRBV7-9 and TRBJ1-5; 8 positions agree with TRBD1. In germline, CDR1 is SEHNR, CDR2 FQNEAQ (reference sequence). V was pared by 5 bases and J by 11 bases, with 11 bases of the junction left unmatched. The CDR3 is 14 residues long. The CDR3, as DNA: TGTGCCAGCAGCGAGACAGGGGCTGTTGTGTCCCAGCATTTT. This sequence encodes CASSETGAVVSQHF.

The chain has TRBV6-5 and TRBJ2-7, with 8 bases aligning to TRBD1. The CDR3 contains 15 residues. Germline-derived CDR1 and CDR2 are MNHEY and SVGAGI. V shed 4 bases and J 5 bases; nucleotides not matched to a gene: 10. The CDR3 reads CASSLRTGMDHEQYF. The CDR3 DNA sequence: TGTGCCAGCAGTTTGAGGACAGGGATGGACCACGAGCAGTACTTC.

The chain joins TRBV5-1 to TRBJ1-1, with unresolved D. This CDR3 has 14 residues. Trimming stripped 4 bases from V and 0 bases from J, with 10 bases between. Per the germline V gene, CDR1 is SGHRS and CDR2 is YFSETQ. The CDR3 sequence: CASSTDNMNTEAFF. Written as DNA, the CDR3 is TGCGCCAGCAGCACCGACAACATGAACACTGAAGCTTTCTTT.

The chain is built from TRBV4-1 and TRBJ1-1, with a possible D match to TRBD1 (5 bases). This CDR3 contains 14 residues. Germline V gene sequence: CDR1 MGHRA, CDR2 YSYEKL. The V and J ends lost 0 bases and 5 bases respectively, with 10 bases between them. CDR3 DNA: TGCGCCAGCAGCCAAGAAGGCGGGGGGACTGAAGCTTTCTTT. This gives the protein CASSQEGGGTEAFF.

The rearrangement joins TRBV11-2 to TRBJ2-6, with 9 bases matching TRBD1. The V gene end was trimmed by 3 bases and the J gene end by 1 base; junction bases not matched to a gene: 4. This CDR3 spans 17 amino acids. The V gene's germline CDR1 is SGHAT and CDR2 FQNNGV. The CDR3 bases are TGTGCCAGCAGCTTGGGGACAGGGTTTTCTGGGGCCAACGTCCTGACTTTC. Its translation is CASSLGTGFSGANVLTF.

This clone appeared many times. The chain combines TRBV3-1 (or the pseudogene TRBV3-2) with TRBJ2-7; 7 bases line up with TRBD1. The CDR3 has 15 residues. J was trimmed by 6 bases and V by 1 base; bases with no gene match: 9. Germline values: CDR1 LGHDT, CDR2 YNNKEL (reference sequence). The CDR3 DNA sequence: TGTGCCAGCAGCCAAGGACAGGGCGTCAAGCGCGAGCAGTACTTC. It specifies CASSQGQGVKREQYF.

This sequence joins TRBV10-3 and TRBJ2-3; D is perhaps TRBD2 (7 bases). Trimming took 10 bases from V and 5 from J, leaving 19 bases between them. Germline V lookup: CDR1 ENHRY, CDR2 SYGVKD. The CDR3 runs to 14 residues. The CDR3: CATPTTGRGDTQYF. CDR3 bases: TGTGCCACTCCGACAACAGGGAGGGGAGATACGCAGTATTTT.

J is TRBJ1-2 and V is TRBV6-5; D uncertain. This CDR3 has 12 amino acids. Germline V gene sequence: CDR1 MNHEY, CDR2 SVGAGI. Trimming took off 7 bases at V and 9 bases at J, with 15 bases between the two ends. CDR3 coding DNA: TGTGCCAGCAACTTGGACTATTTCCGCTACACCTTC. It translates to CASNLDYFRYTF.